Listed below are T cell receptor beta chains from one sample, sequenced in a study of blood T cell repertoires in COVID-19. Some clones are missing from TCRdb's copy, which holds only in-frame ones; the method was immunoSEQ multiplex PCR. The sample shows about 180,000 clones, 75% to 85% of them seen only once. Material for sequencing was PBMCs or T cells enriched from blood (not recorded which). The receptors derive from a man aged 45-65 years who had recovered from COVID-19. The CDR3 runs from the conserved cysteine through the conserved F or W. Fields, in order: D gene, clone size, J gene, V gene, CDR3 DNA, CDR3 protein. D genes are given only for firm matches. Clone size, where shown, is once, few, many, or a class for clones that have expanded.

d_call: TRBD2
clone_size: -
j_call: TRBJ2-1
v_call: TRBV7-2
cdr3_nt: TGTGCCAGCAGCCCTGCGTATGGTAGGACTAGCGGGTTCTTC
cdr3_aa: CASSPAYGRTSGFF

d_call: -
clone_size: -
j_call: TRBJ1-6
v_call: TRBV5-6
cdr3_nt: TGTGCCAGCAGCTTGGAAGCAGGGGCGAATTCACCCCTCCACTTT
cdr3_aa: CASSLEAGANSPLHF

d_call: -
clone_size: -
j_call: TRBJ2-5
v_call: TRBV29-1
cdr3_nt: TGCAGCGTTGCGTACAGCCAAGAGACCCAGTACTTC
cdr3_aa: CSVAYSQETQYF

d_call: TRBD1
clone_size: once
j_call: TRBJ1-5
v_call: TRBV6-1
cdr3_nt: TGTGCCAGCAGTGAAACCCCAGGGGGCTATCAGCCCCAGCATTTT
cdr3_aa: CASSETPGGYQPQHF

d_call: TRBD1
clone_size: -
j_call: TRBJ2-1
v_call: TRBV9
cdr3_nt: TGTGCCAGCAGCTCCCGGACAGGGGCTGATGAGCAGTTCTTC
cdr3_aa: CASSSRTGADEQFF

d_call: -
clone_size: -
j_call: TRBJ1-5
v_call: TRBV30
cdr3_nt: TGTGCCTGGAGTGTACAAAAGAATCAGCCCCAGCATTTT
cdr3_aa: CAWSVQKNQPQHF

d_call: -
clone_size: -
j_call: TRBJ2-7
v_call: TRBV10-1
cdr3_nt: TGCGCCAGCAGTGACTTCTCCTACGAGCAGTACTTC
cdr3_aa: CASSDFSYEQYF

d_call: -
clone_size: -
j_call: TRBJ1-2
v_call: TRBV5-1
cdr3_nt: TGCGCCAGCAGCTTGGAGGGCAGGGCTAACTATGGCTACACCTTC
cdr3_aa: CASSLEGRANYGYTF

d_call: TRBD2
clone_size: -
j_call: TRBJ2-4
v_call: TRBV5-1
cdr3_nt: TGCGCCAGCAGCTTGGCCTTTAGCGGGGGGGCCAAAAACATTCAGTACTTC
cdr3_aa: CASSLAFSGGAKNIQYF

d_call: -
clone_size: -
j_call: TRBJ1-5
v_call: TRBV7-9
cdr3_nt: TGTGCCAGCAGCTTAGCGCGCGGGGGGCGTAGCAATCAGCCCCAGCATTTT
cdr3_aa: CASSLARGGRSNQPQHF

d_call: -
clone_size: -
j_call: TRBJ2-1
v_call: TRBV12-3/TRBV12-4
cdr3_nt: TGTGCCAGCAGCGCTGCCTGGGCTGAGCAGTTCTTC
cdr3_aa: CASSAAWAEQFF

d_call: -
clone_size: -
j_call: TRBJ2-7
v_call: TRBV7-2
cdr3_nt: TGTGCCAGCAGCTTAGCGGCGGGGGCTACCTACGAGCAGTACTTC
cdr3_aa: CASSLAAGATYEQYF

d_call: -
clone_size: many
j_call: TRBJ2-7
v_call: TRBV2
cdr3_nt: TGTGCCAGCAGTGATGACGGGATAAGCTCCTACGAGCAGTACTTC
cdr3_aa: CASSDDGISSYEQYF

d_call: -
clone_size: -
j_call: TRBJ1-1
v_call: TRBV7-2
cdr3_nt: TGTGCCAGCAGCTTAGGCCTGGGCCACACTGAAGCTTTCTTT
cdr3_aa: CASSLGLGHTEAFF

d_call: TRBD1
clone_size: -
j_call: TRBJ1-1
v_call: TRBV10-1
cdr3_nt: TGCGCCAGCAGCAACACACGACAGGGGAAGGTCCCTGAAGCTTTCTTT
cdr3_aa: CASSNTRQGKVPEAFF

d_call: TRBD1
clone_size: -
j_call: TRBJ2-1
v_call: TRBV15
cdr3_nt: TGTGCCACCAGGGACAGGGGGAGCTCCTACAATGAGCAGTTCTTC
cdr3_aa: CATRDRGSSYNEQFF

d_call: -
clone_size: -
j_call: TRBJ1-4
v_call: TRBV15
cdr3_nt: TGTGCCACCAGCAGAGATAGGTGGGCCGGGGACTCCTTTTTT
cdr3_aa: CATSRDRWAGDSFF

d_call: TRBD2
clone_size: -
j_call: TRBJ2-7
v_call: TRBV5-1
cdr3_nt: TGCGCCAGCAGCTTGGCGACTAGCGTCTACGAGCAGTACTTC
cdr3_aa: CASSLATSVYEQYF

d_call: -
clone_size: -
j_call: TRBJ1-6
v_call: TRBV27
cdr3_nt: TGTGCCAGCAGTTCTAGTCCCCAGGGGAGTCTGTCACCCCTCCACTTT
cdr3_aa: CASSSSPQGSLSPLHF

d_call: -
clone_size: -
j_call: TRBJ1-2
v_call: TRBV18
cdr3_nt: TGTGCCAGCTCACCCCGACAGGATGGTGGCTACACCTTC
cdr3_aa: CASSPRQDGGYTF

d_call: -
clone_size: few
j_call: TRBJ1-1
v_call: TRBV6-5
cdr3_nt: TGTGCCAGCAGGCCCCCAGGGGTTAGGAACACTGAAGCTTTCTTT
cdr3_aa: CASRPPGVRNTEAFF

d_call: -
clone_size: -
j_call: TRBJ1-2
v_call: TRBV2
cdr3_nt: TGTGCCAGCAGTGAAGGCGGGGGCCCCTATGGCTACACCTTC
cdr3_aa: CASSEGGGPYGYTF

d_call: -
clone_size: -
j_call: TRBJ2-7
v_call: TRBV28
cdr3_nt: TGTGCCAGCAGTTTGCAGGGTACCCACGAGCAGTACTTC
cdr3_aa: CASSLQGTHEQYF

d_call: -
clone_size: -
j_call: TRBJ2-4
v_call: TRBV29-1
cdr3_nt: TGCAGCGTTACTTCGGCTGACAGCAAAAACATTCAGTACTTC
cdr3_aa: CSVTSADSKNIQYF

d_call: -
clone_size: -
j_call: TRBJ2-3
v_call: TRBV2
cdr3_nt: TGTGCCAGCAGTGAAATGGGACAAGGTATCCCAGATACGCAGTATTTT
cdr3_aa: CASSEMGQGIPDTQYF

d_call: -
clone_size: -
j_call: TRBJ2-7
v_call: TRBV12-5
cdr3_nt: TGTGCTAGTGGTTTGGTACGGGAAGGGAAGACCTTC
cdr3_aa: CASGLVREGKTF

d_call: -
clone_size: -
j_call: TRBJ1-1
v_call: TRBV7-9
cdr3_nt: TGTGCCAGCAGCTTATCCAGAAGCACTGAAGCTTTCTTT
cdr3_aa: CASSLSRSTEAFF

d_call: -
clone_size: -
j_call: TRBJ2-5
v_call: TRBV19
cdr3_nt: TGTGCCAGTAGTATAGGACAGCAAGAGACCCAGTACTTC
cdr3_aa: CASSIGQQETQYF

d_call: -
clone_size: -
j_call: TRBJ1-1
v_call: TRBV27
cdr3_nt: TGTGCCAGCAGTTTACGAAGCGACACTGAAGCTTTCTTT
cdr3_aa: CASSLRSDTEAFF

d_call: -
clone_size: -
j_call: TRBJ1-4
v_call: TRBV9
cdr3_nt: TGTGCCAGCAGCGCCCTAGAGGGGGCAACTAATGAAAAACTGTTTTTT
cdr3_aa: CASSALEGATNEKLFF

d_call: -
clone_size: -
j_call: TRBJ1-2
v_call: TRBV19
cdr3_nt: TGTGCCAGTAACCCGCAGGGGCACTATGGCTACACCTTC
cdr3_aa: CASNPQGHYGYTF

d_call: TRBD1
clone_size: -
j_call: TRBJ2-5
v_call: TRBV19
cdr3_nt: TGTGCCACCTCCGGGACAGGGGGCAGGGAGACCCAGTACTTC
cdr3_aa: CATSGTGGRETQYF

d_call: -
clone_size: once
j_call: TRBJ1-2
v_call: TRBV6-5
cdr3_nt: TGTGCCAGCAAACGGGGAACGGGCTATGGCTACACCTTC
cdr3_aa: CASKRGTGYGYTF

d_call: -
clone_size: -
j_call: TRBJ1-3
v_call: TRBV5-1
cdr3_nt: TGCGCCAGCAGCTTGGACGGGGCTGGAAACACCATATATTTT
cdr3_aa: CASSLDGAGNTIYF

d_call: TRBD1
clone_size: -
j_call: TRBJ1-5
v_call: TRBV6-6
cdr3_nt: TGTGCCAGCAGTCCCCACAGCGCCACACAGGGGGCCTTACTAAATAGCAATCAGCCCCAGCATTTT
cdr3_aa: CASSPHSATQGALLNSNQPQHF

d_call: -
clone_size: few
j_call: TRBJ1-5
v_call: TRBV7-8
cdr3_nt: TGTGCCAGCAGCATGTTGAGGGGGAGCAATCAGCCCCAGCATTTT
cdr3_aa: CASSMLRGSNQPQHF

d_call: TRBD2
clone_size: -
j_call: TRBJ2-3
v_call: TRBV15
cdr3_nt: TGTGCCACCAGCAGAGATCTAGGCGGGAGTCCGGCGTATTTT
cdr3_aa: CATSRDLGGSPAYF

d_call: -
clone_size: -
j_call: TRBJ1-2
v_call: TRBV9
cdr3_nt: TGTGCCAGCAGCTCCACCGGGACATCGGCCGGGATGAGTGGCTACACCTTC
cdr3_aa: CASSSTGTSAGMSGYTF

d_call: TRBD2
clone_size: -
j_call: TRBJ2-3
v_call: TRBV5-1
cdr3_nt: TGCGCCAGCAACGGGGCCGGGGCTAGCGGGGAAGGAGATACGCAGTATTTT
cdr3_aa: CASNGAGASGEGDTQYF

d_call: TRBD2
clone_size: -
j_call: TRBJ2-5
v_call: TRBV19
cdr3_nt: TGTGCCAGTAAGAGGGGACTAGCGGGAAAAGAGACCCAGTACTTC
cdr3_aa: CASKRGLAGKETQYF

d_call: TRBD1
clone_size: -
j_call: TRBJ1-1
v_call: TRBV18
cdr3_nt: TGTGCCAGCTCACACCCGGGACAGGAGAACACTGAAGCTTTCTTT
cdr3_aa: CASSHPGQENTEAFF

d_call: TRBD1
clone_size: -
j_call: TRBJ1-5
v_call: TRBV27
cdr3_nt: TGTGCCAGCAGTCTCGGGACAGGCAGGAATCAGCCCCAGCATTTT
cdr3_aa: CASSLGTGRNQPQHF

d_call: -
clone_size: -
j_call: TRBJ1-1
v_call: TRBV27
cdr3_nt: TGTGCCAGCAGTTCGACACCCGATTTCTTGAACACTGAAGCTTTCTTT
cdr3_aa: CASSSTPDFLNTEAFF

d_call: TRBD1
clone_size: few
j_call: TRBJ1-6
v_call: TRBV10-2
cdr3_nt: TGCGCCAGCAGTCCCAGGCAGGGGGTATCGGATAATTCACCCCTCCACTTT
cdr3_aa: CASSPRQGVSDNSPLHF

d_call: -
clone_size: -
j_call: TRBJ2-5
v_call: TRBV29-1
cdr3_nt: TGCAGCGTTGCCCGGGAAGCTGAGAATCAGTACTTC
cdr3_aa: CSVAREAENQYF

d_call: -
clone_size: -
j_call: TRBJ1-1
v_call: TRBV27
cdr3_nt: TGTGCCAGCAGTCCCCACAGTGGGCACACTGAAGCTTTCTTT
cdr3_aa: CASSPHSGHTEAFF

d_call: TRBD1
clone_size: -
j_call: TRBJ2-7
v_call: TRBV10-2
cdr3_nt: TGCGCCAGCAGTGTCACGCCGGGACAGGGCTCCTACGAGCAGTACTTC
cdr3_aa: CASSVTPGQGSYEQYF

d_call: TRBD1
clone_size: -
j_call: TRBJ1-4
v_call: TRBV9
cdr3_nt: TGTGCCAGCAGCGAGACCGGACAGGGGGGCAAACTGTTTTTT
cdr3_aa: CASSETGQGGKLFF

d_call: TRBD1
clone_size: -
j_call: TRBJ2-7
v_call: TRBV24-1
cdr3_nt: TGTGCCACCAGTGATGGGGCCGGGACAGGGATCTACGAGCAGTACTTC
cdr3_aa: CATSDGAGTGIYEQYF

d_call: -
clone_size: -
j_call: TRBJ1-2
v_call: TRBV19
cdr3_nt: TGTGCCAGTAGTATCAGGTACAGGGCCACGAATGGCTACACCTTC
cdr3_aa: CASSIRYRATNGYTF

d_call: -
clone_size: -
j_call: TRBJ2-5
v_call: TRBV18
cdr3_nt: TGTGCCAGCTCACCTCCCAGTTTAGAGACCCAGTACTTC
cdr3_aa: CASSPPSLETQYF

d_call: TRBD2
clone_size: -
j_call: TRBJ2-3
v_call: TRBV2
cdr3_nt: TGTGCCAGCAGGGCCGGGACTAGCGGGGGAAGCACAGATACGCAGTATTTT
cdr3_aa: CASRAGTSGGSTDTQYF

d_call: TRBD1
clone_size: -
j_call: TRBJ1-5
v_call: TRBV4-2
cdr3_nt: TGTGCCAGCAGCCAATACGGGACAGATATCAATCAGCCCCAGCATTTT
cdr3_aa: CASSQYGTDINQPQHF

d_call: -
clone_size: -
j_call: TRBJ1-1
v_call: TRBV28
cdr3_nt: TGTGCCAGCTTAGTAGGGGGATCCTCTGAAGCTTTCTTT
cdr3_aa: CASLVGGSSEAFF

d_call: TRBD1
clone_size: -
j_call: TRBJ2-6
v_call: TRBV25-1
cdr3_nt: TGTGCCAGCAGTCCTCGGACAGGGGCGCTCTCTGGGGCCAACGTCCTGACTTTC
cdr3_aa: CASSPRTGALSGANVLTF

d_call: TRBD1
clone_size: -
j_call: TRBJ2-7
v_call: TRBV20-1
cdr3_nt: TGCAGTGCTAGTCGCGACAGGGGGGCCTACGAGCAGTACTTC
cdr3_aa: CSASRDRGAYEQYF

d_call: TRBD2
clone_size: -
j_call: TRBJ2-5
v_call: TRBV5-5
cdr3_nt: TGTGCCAGCAGCTTGGCGGGCGGGGGGACCGGGGAGACCCAGTACTTC
cdr3_aa: CASSLAGGGTGETQYF

d_call: TRBD2
clone_size: -
j_call: TRBJ2-5
v_call: TRBV28
cdr3_nt: TGTGCCAGCAGTTTATTGGTGCGGGGGGACCAAGAGACCCAGTACTTC
cdr3_aa: CASSLLVRGDQETQYF